This entry is about one TCR beta chain. These data belong to a study of control samples from healthy donors and cancer patients. The assay was immunoSEQ multiplex PCR, and TCRdb's table has in-frame clones only and misses some. The table lists tens of thousands of clones, approximately 90% of them singletons. Sequenced sample: blood. The receptor was derived from a woman aged 45-65 years in good health.

In DNA form, the CDR3 reads TGCGCCAGCAGCCCCAGTCTCTACAATGAGCAGTTCTTC. Translated: CASSPSLYNEQFF. J is TRBJ2-1 and V is TRBV4-1, with D uncertain. This CDR3 has 13 amino acids. Per germline, CDR1 MGHRA and CDR2 YSYEKL. V lost 4 bases, J lost 3 bases, and 7 bases lay in between.